This T cell receptor beta chain is drawn from a study of blood T cell repertoires in COVID-19. Study background: Acute-phase and convalescent COVID-19 samples originated in the United States, Italy and Spain. The analysed material was cDNA or gDNA that came from T cells, B-cell-depleted T cells, or PBMCs.

In the authors' methods: Reference gene primer amplification gave nucleated cell count estimates. Measured with immunoSEQ multiplex PCR; TCRdb has only the in-frame clones, and not every one. That table gives V, J and clone size, and the DNA gave D and trimming. The sample yields under 90,000 clones, about 91% seen once. Germline values: CDR1 KGHSH, CDR2 LQKENI. This CDR3 region has 13 residues. The trim removed 3 bases at V and 4 bases at J, leaving 2 bases unmatched. The chain combines TRBV18 with TRBJ2-5; 7 bases align to TRBD1. Specimen: peripheral blood. This TCR was sampled from a man aged 35 to 55 with COVID-19, enrolled during active disease. CDR3 sequence: CASSPRDRETQYF. In DNA, the CDR3 is TGTGCCAGCTCACCCCGGGACAGAGAGACCCAGTACTTC.